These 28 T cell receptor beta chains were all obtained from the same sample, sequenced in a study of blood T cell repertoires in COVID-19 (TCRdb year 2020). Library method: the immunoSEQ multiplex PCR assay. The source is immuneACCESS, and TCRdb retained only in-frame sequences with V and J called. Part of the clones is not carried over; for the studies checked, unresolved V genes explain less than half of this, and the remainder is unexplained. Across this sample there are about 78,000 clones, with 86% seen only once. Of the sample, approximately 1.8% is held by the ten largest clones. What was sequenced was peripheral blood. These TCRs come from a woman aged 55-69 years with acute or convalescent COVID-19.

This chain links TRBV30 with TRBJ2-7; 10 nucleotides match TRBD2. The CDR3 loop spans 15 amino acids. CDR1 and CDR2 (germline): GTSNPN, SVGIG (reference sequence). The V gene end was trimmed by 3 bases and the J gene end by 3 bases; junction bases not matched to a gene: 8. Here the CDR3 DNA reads TGTGCCTGGAGGGGCAGCGGGGGGGAAGTCTACGAGCAGTACTTC. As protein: CAWRGSGGEVYEQYF.

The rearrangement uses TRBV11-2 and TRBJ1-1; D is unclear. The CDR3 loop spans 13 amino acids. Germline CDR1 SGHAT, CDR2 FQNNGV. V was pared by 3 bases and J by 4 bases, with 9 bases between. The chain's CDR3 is CASSFSWSTEAFF. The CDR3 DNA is TGTGCCAGCAGCTTCTCGTGGAGCACTGAAGCTTTCTTT.

CDR3 bases: TGTGCCAGCAGTTACCGAGGACAGGGGACGGCACTTGACACCTTC. As protein: CASSYRGQGTALDTF. The chain carries TRBV6-6 and TRBJ1-2, with 9 bases matching TRBD1. The CDR3 is 15 amino acids. V lost 2 bases, J lost 12 bases, and 13 bases stayed unmatched. Germline V gene lookup returns CDR1 MNHNY and CDR2 SVGAGI (reference sequence).

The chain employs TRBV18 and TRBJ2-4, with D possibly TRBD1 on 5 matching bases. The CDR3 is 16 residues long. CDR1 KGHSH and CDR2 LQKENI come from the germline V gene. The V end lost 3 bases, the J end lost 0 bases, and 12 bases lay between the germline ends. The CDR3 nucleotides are TGTGCCAGCTCACCGGACACTGAGTTAGCCAAAAACATTCAGTACTTC. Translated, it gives CASSPDTELAKNIQYF.

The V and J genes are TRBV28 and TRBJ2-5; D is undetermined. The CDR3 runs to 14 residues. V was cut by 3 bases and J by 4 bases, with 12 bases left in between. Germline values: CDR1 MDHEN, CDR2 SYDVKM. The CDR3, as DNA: TGTGCCAGCAGTTTTTCCGGGTCCGGAGAGACCCAGTACTTC. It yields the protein CASSFSGSGETQYF.

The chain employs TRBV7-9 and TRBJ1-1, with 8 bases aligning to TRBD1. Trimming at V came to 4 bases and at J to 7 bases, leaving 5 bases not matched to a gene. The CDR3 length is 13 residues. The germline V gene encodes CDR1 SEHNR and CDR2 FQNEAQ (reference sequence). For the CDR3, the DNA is TGTGCCAGCAGCTCACAGGGGGATGGTGAAGCTTTCTTT. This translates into CASSSQGDGEAFF.

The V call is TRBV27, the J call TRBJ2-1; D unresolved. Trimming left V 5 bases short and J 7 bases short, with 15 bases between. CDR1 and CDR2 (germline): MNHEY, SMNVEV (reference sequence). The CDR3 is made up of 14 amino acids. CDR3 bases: TGTGCCAGCAGTCCCCTTCAACGAGAGAATGAGCAGTTCTTC. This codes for CASSPLQRENEQFF.

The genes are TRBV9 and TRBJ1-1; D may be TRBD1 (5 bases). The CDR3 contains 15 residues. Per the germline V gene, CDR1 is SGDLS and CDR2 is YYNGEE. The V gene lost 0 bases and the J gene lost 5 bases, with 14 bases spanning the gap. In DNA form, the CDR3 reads TGTGCCAGCAGCGTAGCGGGACTTCGGGGGACTGAAGCTTTCTTT. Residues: CASSVAGLRGTEAFF.

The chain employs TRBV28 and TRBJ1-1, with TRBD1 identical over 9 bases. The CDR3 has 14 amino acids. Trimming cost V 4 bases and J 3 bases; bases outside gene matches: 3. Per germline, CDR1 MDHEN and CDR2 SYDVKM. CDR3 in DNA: TGTGCCAGCAGTTCGACAGGGGGTTACACTGAAGCTTTCTTT. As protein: CASSSTGGYTEAFF. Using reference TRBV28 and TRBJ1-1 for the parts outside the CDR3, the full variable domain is DVKVTQSSRYLVKRTGEKVFLECVQDMDHENMFWYRQDPGLGLRLIYFSYDVKMKEKGDIPEGYSVSREKKERFSLILESASTNQTSMYLCASSSTGGYTEAFFGQGTRLTVV.

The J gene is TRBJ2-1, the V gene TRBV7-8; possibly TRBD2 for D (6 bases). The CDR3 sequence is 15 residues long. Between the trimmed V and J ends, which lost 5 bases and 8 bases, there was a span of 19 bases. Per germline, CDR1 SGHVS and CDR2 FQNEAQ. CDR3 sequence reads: CASSPYGRKGDEQFF. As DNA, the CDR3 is TGTGCCAGCAGCCCCTACGGGAGAAAGGGAGATGAGCAGTTCTTC. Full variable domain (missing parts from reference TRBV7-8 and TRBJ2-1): GAGVSQSPRYKVAKRGQDVALRCDPISGHVSLFWYQQALGQGPEFLTYFQNEAQLDKSGLPSDRFFAERPEGSVSTLKIQRTQQEDSAVYLCASSPYGRKGDEQFFGPGTRLTVL.

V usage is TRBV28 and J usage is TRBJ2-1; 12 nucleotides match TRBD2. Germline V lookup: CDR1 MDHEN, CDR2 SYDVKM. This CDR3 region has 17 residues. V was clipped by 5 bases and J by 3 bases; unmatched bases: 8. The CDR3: CASSPIGLAGFYNEQFF. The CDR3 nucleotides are TGTGCCAGCAGTCCGATCGGACTAGCGGGATTCTACAATGAGCAGTTCTTC.

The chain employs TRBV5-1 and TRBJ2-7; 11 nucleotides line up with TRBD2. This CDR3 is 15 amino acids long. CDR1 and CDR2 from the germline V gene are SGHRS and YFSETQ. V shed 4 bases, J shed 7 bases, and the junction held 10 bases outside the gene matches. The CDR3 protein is CASSQGTSGRREQYF. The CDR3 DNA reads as TGCGCCAGCAGCCAGGGGACTAGCGGTCGGAGAGAGCAGTACTTC.

CDR3 coding DNA: TGTGCCACCAGAGAGGGAGGGGAACGTCTTGGCTACACCTTC. Protein product: CATREGGERLGYTF. The chain uses TRBV2 and TRBJ1-2; tentative D call: TRBD1 (5 bases). The V gene's germline CDR1 is SNHLY and CDR2 FYNNEI. CDR3 size: 14 residues. The V gene lost 10 bases and the J gene lost 7 bases, with 22 bases spanning the gap.

CDR3 loop: CASSWTSGRLDEQFF. CDR3 sequence (DNA): TGTGCCAGCAGCTGGACTAGCGGGAGGCTAGATGAGCAGTTCTTC. The genes are TRBV7-2 and TRBJ2-1; 14 nucleotides match TRBD2. The junction had 4 bases not matched to a gene; V was cut back by 4 bases and J by 8 bases. In germline, CDR1 is SGHTA, CDR2 FQGNSA. This CDR3 is 15 amino acids long.

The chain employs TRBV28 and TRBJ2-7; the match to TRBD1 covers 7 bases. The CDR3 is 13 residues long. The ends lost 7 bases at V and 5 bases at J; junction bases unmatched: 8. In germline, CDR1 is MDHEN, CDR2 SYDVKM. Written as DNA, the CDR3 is TGTGCCAGCACCCCGACAGGGACCCACGAGCAGTACTTC. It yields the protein CASTPTGTHEQYF.

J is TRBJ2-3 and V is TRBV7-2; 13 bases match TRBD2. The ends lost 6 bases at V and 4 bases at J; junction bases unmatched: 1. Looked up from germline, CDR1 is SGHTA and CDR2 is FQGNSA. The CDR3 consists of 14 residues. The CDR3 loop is CASRTSGRPDTQYF. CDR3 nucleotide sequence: TGTGCCAGCAGGACTAGCGGGAGGCCAGATACGCAGTATTTT.

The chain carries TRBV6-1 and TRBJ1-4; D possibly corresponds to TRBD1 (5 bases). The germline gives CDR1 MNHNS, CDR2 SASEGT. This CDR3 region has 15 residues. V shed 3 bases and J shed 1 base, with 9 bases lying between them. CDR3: CASSEGLITNEKLFF. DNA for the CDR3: TGTGCCAGCAGTGAGGGGCTGATAACTAATGAAAAACTGTTTTTT.

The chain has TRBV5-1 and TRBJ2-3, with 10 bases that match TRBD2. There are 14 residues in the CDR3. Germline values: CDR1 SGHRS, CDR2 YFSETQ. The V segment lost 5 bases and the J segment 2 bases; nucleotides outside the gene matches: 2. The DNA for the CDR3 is TGCGCCAGCAGACTAGCGGGGACCACAGATACGCAGTATTTT. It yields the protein CASRLAGTTDTQYF.

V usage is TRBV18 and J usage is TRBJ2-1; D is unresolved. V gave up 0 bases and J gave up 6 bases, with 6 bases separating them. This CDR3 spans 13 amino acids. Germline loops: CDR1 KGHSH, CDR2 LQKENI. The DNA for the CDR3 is TGTGCCAGCTCACCACCTTTATCCAATGAGCAGTTCTTC. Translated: CASSPPLSNEQFF.

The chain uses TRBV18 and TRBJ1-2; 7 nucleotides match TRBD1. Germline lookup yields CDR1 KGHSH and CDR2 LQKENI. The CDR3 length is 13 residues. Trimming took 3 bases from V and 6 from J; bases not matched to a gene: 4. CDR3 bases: TGTGCCAGCTCACCGAGACAGGGAGATGGCTACACCTTC. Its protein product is CASSPRQGDGYTF.

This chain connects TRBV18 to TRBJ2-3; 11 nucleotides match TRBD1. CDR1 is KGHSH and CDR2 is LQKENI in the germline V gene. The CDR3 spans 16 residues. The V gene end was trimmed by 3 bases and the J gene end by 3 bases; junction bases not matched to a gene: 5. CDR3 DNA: TGTGCCAGCTCACCCGGGACAGGGGGTAAGACAGATACGCAGTATTTT. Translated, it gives CASSPGTGGKTDTQYF.

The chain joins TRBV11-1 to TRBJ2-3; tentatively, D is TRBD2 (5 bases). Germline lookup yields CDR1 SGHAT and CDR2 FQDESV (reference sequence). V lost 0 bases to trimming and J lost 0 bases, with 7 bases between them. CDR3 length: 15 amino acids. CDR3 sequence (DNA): TGTGCCAGCAGCTTAGCAGGACTGAGCACAGATACGCAGTATTTT. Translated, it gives CASSLAGLSTDTQYF.

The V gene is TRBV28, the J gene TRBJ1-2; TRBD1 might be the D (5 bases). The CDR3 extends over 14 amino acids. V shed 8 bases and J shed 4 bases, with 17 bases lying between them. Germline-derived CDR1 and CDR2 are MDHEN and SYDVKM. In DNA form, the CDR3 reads TGTGCCAGCTGGCGGAGGGGCTCTAGCTATGGCTACACCTTC. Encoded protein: CASWRRGSSYGYTF.

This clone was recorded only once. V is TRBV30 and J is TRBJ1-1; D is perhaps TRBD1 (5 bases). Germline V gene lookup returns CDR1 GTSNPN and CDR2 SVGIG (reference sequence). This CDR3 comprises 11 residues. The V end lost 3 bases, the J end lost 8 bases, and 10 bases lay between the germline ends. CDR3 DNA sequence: TGTGCCTGGAGGTATACAGGCGAAGCTTTCTTT. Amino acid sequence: CAWRYTGEAFF.

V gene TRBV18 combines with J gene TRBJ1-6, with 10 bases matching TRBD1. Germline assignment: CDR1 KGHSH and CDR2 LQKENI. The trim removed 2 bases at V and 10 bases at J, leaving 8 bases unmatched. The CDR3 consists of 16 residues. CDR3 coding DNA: TGTGCCAGCTCACCATCGACCGGGACAGGGGAATCACCCCTCCACTTT. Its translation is CASSPSTGTGESPLHF.

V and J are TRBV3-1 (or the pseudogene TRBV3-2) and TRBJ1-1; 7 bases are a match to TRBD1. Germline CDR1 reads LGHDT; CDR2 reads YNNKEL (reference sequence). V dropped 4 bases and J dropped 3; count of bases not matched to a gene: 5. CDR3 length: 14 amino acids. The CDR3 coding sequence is TGTGCCAGCAGCCTCAGGGGGAAATACACTGAAGCTTTCTTT. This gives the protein CASSLRGKYTEAFF.

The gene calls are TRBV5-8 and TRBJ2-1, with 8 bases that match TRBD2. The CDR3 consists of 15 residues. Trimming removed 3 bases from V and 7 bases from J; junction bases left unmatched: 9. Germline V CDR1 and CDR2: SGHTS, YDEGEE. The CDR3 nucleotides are TGTGCCAGCAGCTCCTACGGGAGGGCCGGGAATGAGCAGTTCTTC. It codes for CASSSYGRAGNEQFF.

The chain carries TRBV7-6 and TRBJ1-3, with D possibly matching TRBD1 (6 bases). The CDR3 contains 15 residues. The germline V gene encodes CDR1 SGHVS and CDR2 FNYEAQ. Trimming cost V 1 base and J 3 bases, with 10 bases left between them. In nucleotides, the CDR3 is TGTGCCAGCAGCTTAGAACAGGGCGGTGGAAACACCATATATTTT. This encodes CASSLEQGGGNTIYF.